This TCR beta chain came from a study of T cell responses to AZD1222 COVID-19 vaccine. Profiling relied on immunoSEQ multiplex PCR, and the TCRdb table lists in-frame clones only, not all of them. The repertoire holds about 110,000 clones, with around nine tenths as singletons. The CDR3 runs to 15 residues. CDR1 is SGHRS, CDR2 YFSETQ, per germline. Between the trimmed V and J ends, which lost 0 bases and 4 bases, there was a span of 11 bases. Sequencing used peripheral blood, obtained on day 0 of AZD1222 vaccination. The receptor was derived from an adult in good health. This chain joins TRBV5-1 and TRBJ1-5; possibly TRBD1 for D (6 bases). As DNA, the CDR3 is TGCGCCAGCAGCTTGGTAGGGGGGACGAATCAGCCCCAGCATTTT. This gives the protein CASSLVGGTNQPQHF.